These 29 T cell receptor beta chains share one sample of origin, sequenced in a study of control samples from healthy donors and cancer patients. Only in-frame clones appear in the TCRdb table, and some are missing; sequencing was by immunoSEQ multiplex PCR. The table shows 75,000 or so clones, with about 92% occurring only once. The sequenced material came from PBMCs. The source of these receptors is a man aged 60 to 69 with colorectal cancer.

V and J are TRBV2 and TRBJ2-2; 10 nucleotides match TRBD1. CDR3 size: 16 residues. Germline values: CDR1 SNHLY, CDR2 FYNNEI. The V and J ends lost 4 bases and 0 bases, in that order; junction bases with no gene match: 2. The CDR3 nucleotides read TGTGCCAGCAGTGGGACAGGGGGTACGAACACCGGGGAGCTGTTTTTT. Translated, it gives CASSGTGGTNTGELFF.

This sequence joins TRBV5-6 and TRBJ1-5, with D unresolved. The CDR3 runs to 12 residues. Germline loops: CDR1 SGHDT, CDR2 YYEEEE. V dropped 4 bases and J dropped 5 bases, with 7 bases sitting between them. The DNA of the CDR3 is TGTGCCAGCAGCAGCCCCGATCAGCCCCAGCATTTT. Amino acids: CASSSPDQPQHF.

This chain joins TRBV28 and TRBJ2-7; the D is unclear. The CDR3 spans 14 residues. Trimming removed 1 base at V and 7 bases at J, with 14 bases between. Looked up from germline, CDR1 is MDHEN and CDR2 is SYDVKM. CDR3 region: CASSLLSVLGEQYF. CDR3 coding DNA: TGTGCCAGCAGTTTATTGTCGGTTTTAGGAGAGCAGTACTTC. Drawing the rest from reference TRBV28 and TRBJ2-7, the complete variable domain is DVKVTQSSRYLVKRTGEKVFLECVQDMDHENMFWYRQDPGLGLRLIYFSYDVKMKEKGDIPEGYSVSREKKERFSLILESASTNQTSMYLCASSLLSVLGEQYFGPGTRLTVT.

J is TRBJ2-3 and V is TRBV5-1; D perhaps matches TRBD2 (6 bases). The CDR3 runs to 14 residues. CDR1 and CDR2 (germline): SGHRS, YFSETQ. The V gene lost 3 bases and the J gene lost 2 bases, with 10 bases spanning the gap. CDR3 coding DNA: TGCGCCAGCAGCTGGGAGGCTATCACAGATACGCAGTATTTT. Encoded protein: CASSWEAITDTQYF.

This chain connects TRBV19 to TRBJ2-7; 11 nucleotides agree with TRBD1. Germline V CDR1 and CDR2: LNHDA, SQIVND (reference sequence). This CDR3 region has 15 residues. Trimming cost V 5 bases and J 6 bases; bases outside gene matches: 9. The DNA for the CDR3 is TGTGCCAGTAGTGGCCGGACAGGGGGCTTTGTCGAGCAGTACTTC. Residues: CASSGRTGGFVEQYF.

The chain employs TRBV7-2 and TRBJ2-2; 8 nucleotides align to TRBD1. The CDR3 consists of 18 residues. With 5 bases clipped from V and 6 bases from J, the junction kept 17 bases outside the gene matches. Germline values: CDR1 SGHTA, CDR2 FQGNSA. The CDR3 loop is CASSPRTGSDTWPGELFF. CDR3 DNA sequence: TGTGCCAGCAGCCCCCGGACAGGGTCGGACACATGGCCCGGGGAGCTGTTTTTT.

The chain recombines TRBV6-5 with TRBJ1-5; D uncertain. Trimming took off 8 bases at V and 2 bases at J, with 7 bases between the two ends. The CDR3 runs 12 residues. The germline V gene encodes CDR1 MNHEY and CDR2 SVGAGI. CDR3: CASGVGNQPQHF. The CDR3 nucleotides read TGTGCCAGCGGCGTGGGCAATCAGCCCCAGCATTTT.

This clone was recorded a few times. The chain is built from TRBV19 and TRBJ1-5; tentative D call: TRBD1 (5 bases). Trimming pared 7 bases from V and 3 bases from J, leaving 10 bases between. Germline CDR1 LNHDA, CDR2 SQIVND (reference sequence). This CDR3 has 13 residues. The DNA for the CDR3 is TGTGCCAGTAAAGGGGCAAACAATCAGCCCCAGCATTTT. Protein sequence: CASKGANNQPQHF. Full variable domain (remainder filled in from reference TRBV19 and TRBJ1-5): DGGITQSPKYLFRKEGQNVTLSCEQNLNHDAMYWYRQDPGQGLRLIYYSQIVNDFQKGDIAEGYSVSREKKESFPLTVTSAQKNPTAFYLCASKGANNQPQHFGDGTRLSIL.

The chain has TRBV7-6 and TRBJ2-2; D unclear. The V end lost 1 base, the J end lost 4 bases, and 13 bases lay between the germline ends. This CDR3 is built from 16 residues. CDR1 SGHVS and CDR2 FNYEAQ come from the germline V gene. The CDR3 DNA is TGTGCCAGCAGCTTAGGCCCTTTTACCACCACCGGGGAGCTGTTTTTT. It translates to CASSLGPFTTTGELFF.

This sequence joins TRBV3-1 (or the pseudogene TRBV3-2) and TRBJ1-1, with a tentative D call TRBD1 (5 bases). The CDR3 spans 15 residues. The V gene's germline CDR1 is LGHDT and CDR2 YNNKEL (reference sequence). Trimming pared 1 base from V and 9 bases from J, leaving 18 bases between. CDR3 region: CASSQVEGPGLKAFF. The CDR3 bases are TGTGCCAGCAGCCAAGTCGAGGGGCCCGGGCTAAAAGCTTTCTTT.

The chain has TRBV11-2 and TRBJ2-5; 9 bases are shared with TRBD2. Germline V gene lookup returns CDR1 SGHAT and CDR2 FQNNGV. The CDR3 spans 15 residues. V gave up 1 base and J gave up 5 bases; unmatched junction bases: 5. This CDR3 is CASSLGGGASETQYF. CDR3 nucleotide sequence: TGTGCCAGCAGCTTAGGCGGGGGGGCCTCCGAGACCCAGTACTTC.

This clone was counted once. The chain has TRBV19 and TRBJ2-7; D ambiguous. V lost 6 bases and J lost 0, with 18 bases in between. Germline assignment: CDR1 LNHDA and CDR2 SQIVND (reference sequence). This CDR3 comprises 16 residues. The CDR3 DNA reads TGTGCCAGTAGCCCCCTTGCTGGTGAAAACTCCTACGAGCAGTACTTC. As protein: CASSPLAGENSYEQYF.

This clone was recorded once. The V and J genes are TRBV7-9 and TRBJ2-5, with unresolved D. From germline, CDR1 is SEHNR and CDR2 FQNEAQ (reference sequence). This CDR3 contains 13 residues. Trimming took off 1 base at V and 5 bases at J, with 8 bases between the two ends. Here the CDR3 DNA reads TGTGCCAGCAGCTTAGTCCCTGGGGAGACCCAGTACTTC. This encodes CASSLVPGETQYF.

The chain recombines TRBV5-5 with TRBJ2-7; 7 nucleotides agree with TRBD1. The CDR3 totals 13 residues. The junction had 7 bases not matched to a gene; V was cut back by 4 bases and J by 6 bases. The germline V gene has CDR1 SGHKS and CDR2 YYEKEE (reference sequence). The CDR3 sequence: CASSRDSPTEQYF. The DNA for the CDR3 is TGTGCCAGCAGCCGGGACAGCCCGACCGAGCAGTACTTC.

The chain employs TRBV9 and TRBJ2-2; D tentatively fits TRBD1 or TRBD2 (6 bases each). V lost 4 bases and J lost 3, with 13 bases in between. This CDR3 is 15 amino acids long. Per the germline V gene, CDR1 is SGDLS and CDR2 is YYNGEE. The CDR3 here is CASSPGGLDTGELFF. In DNA, the CDR3 is TGTGCCAGCAGCCCTGGGGGGCTAGACACCGGGGAGCTGTTTTTT. The whole variable domain, filled in from reference TRBV9 and TRBJ2-2, reads DSGVTQTPKHLITATGQRVTLRCSPRSGDLSVYWYQQSLDQGLQFLIQYYNGEERAKGNILERFSAQQFPDLHSELNLSSLELGDSALYFCASSPGGLDTGELFFGEGSRLTVL.

This clone was recorded only once. The chain links TRBV10-3 to TRBJ2-7; D is unresolved. CDR3 size: 15 residues. V dropped 0 bases and J dropped 3 bases, with 12 bases sitting between them. CDR1 ENHRY and CDR2 SYGVKD come from the germline V gene. The CDR3 region is CAISESKSGFYEQYF. The DNA of the CDR3 is TGTGCCATCAGTGAGTCGAAATCCGGGTTCTACGAGCAGTACTTC.

This clone was recorded only once. This chain links TRBV5-4 with TRBJ2-3; D might be TRBD1 (7 bases). Per the germline V gene, CDR1 is SGHNT and CDR2 is YYREEE (reference sequence). CDR3 length: 14 residues. V was trimmed by 4 bases and J by 3 bases, leaving 12 bases between them. The CDR3 spells CASSQGGVTDTQYF. The CDR3 DNA is TGTGCCAGCAGCCAGGGGGGAGTTACAGATACGCAGTATTTT.

The V call is TRBV4-3, the J call TRBJ2-3; D not certain. Germline assignment: CDR1 LGHNA and CDR2 YSLEER. V was clipped by 3 bases and J by 2 bases, with 6 bases between them. The CDR3 loop spans 13 amino acids. The DNA of the CDR3 is TGCGCCAGCAGCCAGAGCGTCACAGATACGCAGTATTTT. Translating gives CASSQSVTDTQYF.

The rearrangement links TRBV15 to TRBJ2-5; D tentatively fits TRBD1 or TRBD2 (5 bases each). This CDR3 has 14 amino acids. Trimming stripped 0 bases from V and 7 bases from J, with 12 bases between. Germline V gives CDR1 LNHNV, CDR2 YYDKDF (reference sequence). CDR3 sequence (DNA): TGTGCCACCAGCAGAGACAGGGCACGGGGGACCCAGTACTTC. It codes for CATSRDRARGTQYF.

This clone has just a few counts. The gene calls are TRBV14 and TRBJ2-7, with D perhaps TRBD1 (6 bases). The length of the CDR3 is 14 residues. Trimming removed 0 bases from V and 2 bases from J, with 8 bases in between. CDR1 is SGHDN and CDR2 is FVKESK in the germline V gene. The CDR3 nucleotides read TGTGCCAGCAGCCAAGAAACAGGGACCTACGAGCAGTACTTC. Translating it yields CASSQETGTYEQYF.

This CDR3 is CSASPPIEGVNQPQHF. The CDR3 DNA follows: TGCAGTGCTAGTCCGCCGATTGAGGGGGTCAATCAGCCCCAGCATTTT. The chain carries TRBV20-1 and TRBJ1-5, with a tentative D call TRBD1 (6 bases). The CDR3 length is 16 residues. In germline, CDR1 is DFQATT, CDR2 SNEGSKA (reference sequence). V was cut by 3 bases and J by 3 bases, with 18 bases left in between.

This chain joins TRBV7-2 and TRBJ2-1; D perhaps matches TRBD1 (6 bases). Between the trimmed V and J ends, which lost 4 bases and 3 bases, there was a span of 16 bases. This CDR3 contains 16 residues. Germline lookup yields CDR1 SGHTA and CDR2 FQGNSA. This CDR3 reads CASSSIGTTRYNEQFF. In nucleotides, the CDR3 is TGTGCCAGCAGCTCTATCGGGACAACCCGCTACAATGAGCAGTTCTTC.

This sequence joins TRBV15 and TRBJ2-3, with 8 nucleotides matching TRBD2. Trimming at V came to 3 bases and at J to 11 bases, leaving 10 bases not matched to a gene. The CDR3 is 14 amino acids. Per germline, CDR1 LNHNV and CDR2 YYDKDF (reference sequence). CDR3 sequence reads: CATSRGLEGGWQYF. The CDR3 DNA reads TGTGCCACCAGCAGGGGACTAGAGGGTGGATGGCAGTATTTT.

Turning to this clone: Without the conserved terminal phenylalanine or tryptophan, this CDR3 likely stems from a read error. No DNA is shown, since the ends of the CDR3 on it are uncertain; the CDR3 is the one TCRdb lists. The chain recombines TRBV21-1 with TRBJ1-2. TRBV21-1 is termed a pseudogene. The CDR3 length is 10 residues, termini included. CDR3 region: CASSKGGYAL.

The chain combines TRBV30 with TRBJ2-3; TRBD1 aligns across 7 bases. The CDR3 is made up of 15 amino acids. CDR1 GTSNPN and CDR2 SVGIG come from the germline V gene (reference sequence). J lost 3 bases, V lost 2 bases, and 8 bases had no gene match. CDR3 nucleotides: TGTGCCTGGAGTCCCGGGACAGCCAGGACAGATACGCAGTATTTT. This sequence encodes CAWSPGTARTDTQYF.

The rearrangement links TRBV7-2 to TRBJ2-6; no clear D gene. CDR1 and CDR2 from the germline V gene are SGHTA and FQGNSA. CDR3 length: 15 residues. The V end lost 2 bases, the J end lost 2 bases, and 7 bases lay between the germline ends. The CDR3 sequence: CASSLRSTGANVLTF. In nucleotides, the CDR3 is TGTGCCAGCAGCTTAAGGAGCACTGGGGCCAACGTCCTGACTTTC.

This chain uses TRBV2 with TRBJ2-7; D unresolved. Trimming left V 3 bases short and J 2 bases short, with 8 bases between. From germline, CDR1 is SNHLY and CDR2 FYNNEI. The CDR3 contains 13 residues. The CDR3 nucleotides are TGTGCCAGCAGTGATTCCCCCCCCTACGAGCAGTACTTC. Translation: CASSDSPPYEQYF.

This clone was seen only a few times. The rearrangement uses TRBV5-1 and TRBJ2-3; possible D gene TRBD1, 6 bases. Germline CDR1 reads SGHRS; CDR2 reads YFSETQ. The germline V and J ends were trimmed by 0 bases and 2 bases, with 10 bases remaining between them. The CDR3 consists of 15 residues. The CDR3 nucleotides are TGCGCCAGCAGCTTGGATGGGGGCCCCACAGATACGCAGTATTTT. It specifies CASSLDGGPTDTQYF.

The genes are TRBV12-5 and TRBJ2-1, with TRBD2 matching over 12 bases. CDR3 size: 16 residues. Germline V lookup: CDR1 LGHNT, CDR2 FRNRAP. V shed 2 bases and J 6 bases; nucleotides not matched to a gene: 5. The CDR3 protein is CASGLLLAGGFNEQFF. The CDR3 DNA is TGTGCTAGTGGTTTGCTCCTAGCGGGGGGGTTCAATGAGCAGTTCTTC.